The 18 T cell receptor beta chains listed next were all sequenced from one sample in a study of chemoradiotherapy in HPV16-positive cancers. Clones were sequenced by immunoSEQ multiplex PCR, and TCRdb holds only the in-frame ones, with some missing. The sample records about 66,000 clones, 88% being singletons. The sample consisted of blood, taken from a patient who underwent chemoradiotherapy. The source is a human donor with HPV-associated anogenital cancer.

The chain is built from TRBV15 and TRBJ1-1; D not resolved. This CDR3 region has 15 residues. Germline V gene lookup returns CDR1 LNHNV and CDR2 YYDKDF (reference sequence). V was cut by 0 bases and J by 1 base, with 9 bases left in between. CDR3 nucleotide sequence: TGTGCCACCAGCAGAGATCTAGCCGGGAACACTGAAGCTTTCTTT. As protein: CATSRDLAGNTEAFF.

The V gene is TRBV13, the J gene TRBJ2-1, with unresolved D. The CDR3 spans 12 residues. The V end lost 1 base, the J end lost 10 bases, and 8 bases lay between the germline ends. Looked up from germline, CDR1 is PRHDT and CDR2 is FYEKMQ (reference sequence). In DNA, the CDR3 is TGTGCCAGCAGCTTAGATAGGTTGGAGCAGTTCTTC. Its translation is CASSLDRLEQFF.

This chain links TRBV27 with TRBJ1-6, with 7 nucleotides matching TRBD1. After removal of 4 bases from V and 5 bases from J, the junction contained 8 bases not matched to a gene. This CDR3 has 16 amino acids. Germline CDR1 and CDR2: MNHEY and SMNVEV (reference sequence). The CDR3 nucleotides are TGTGCCAGCAGTTCGGACAGGAATACTAATAATTCACCCCTCCACTTT. This encodes CASSSDRNTNNSPLHF.

The chain is built from TRBV5-4 and TRBJ2-7, with 8 nucleotides matching TRBD2. CDR1 and CDR2 from the germline V gene are SGHNT and YYREEE (reference sequence). CDR3 size: 16 residues. The junction had 12 bases not matched to a gene; V was cut back by 3 bases and J by 4 bases. The CDR3 nucleotides are TGTGCCAGCAGCTCCGCCTCAACTAGCGGAATATACGAGCAGTACTTC. It yields the protein CASSSASTSGIYEQYF.

V is TRBV7-9 and J is TRBJ2-2; D unresolved. The CDR3 spans 14 residues. Germline V gene sequence: CDR1 SEHNR, CDR2 FQNEAQ (reference sequence). V was trimmed by 3 bases and J by 3 bases, leaving 8 bases between them. CDR3 DNA sequence: TGTGCCAGCAGCTTTATGCTGGACACCGGGGAGCTGTTTTTT. Protein sequence: CASSFMLDTGELFF.

The genes are TRBV5-4 and TRBJ2-1; either TRBD1 or TRBD2 may fit D (5 bases each). V lost 3 bases, J lost 7 bases, and 17 bases lay in between. Germline assignment: CDR1 SGHNT and CDR2 YYREEE (reference sequence). CDR3 length: 15 residues. As DNA, the CDR3 is TGTGCCAGCAGCTCATTAGGGACGGATTTGAATGAGCAGTTCTTC. Protein: CASSSLGTDLNEQFF.

The chain links TRBV5-1 to TRBJ1-1; D is undetermined. The CDR3 has 14 residues. The germline V and J ends were trimmed by 2 bases and 5 bases, with 13 bases remaining between them. From germline, CDR1 is SGHRS and CDR2 YFSETQ. The CDR3 here is CASSFSGGATEAFF. In nucleotides, the CDR3 is TGCGCCAGCAGCTTTTCAGGAGGAGCGACTGAAGCTTTCTTT.

The rearrangement links TRBV6-5 to TRBJ1-1; TRBD1 is a possible D gene (6 bases). The V and J ends lost 0 bases and 5 bases respectively, with 10 bases between them. Per germline, CDR1 MNHEY and CDR2 SVGAGI. CDR3 length: 14 amino acids. CDR3 sequence reads: CASSYSWGQTEAFF. In DNA, the CDR3 is TGTGCCAGCAGTTACTCATGGGGGCAGACTGAAGCTTTCTTT.

The chain combines TRBV6-6 with TRBJ1-2, with 7 positions matching TRBD1. After removal of 8 bases from V and 1 base from J, the junction contained 1 base not matched to a gene. The CDR3 is 12 amino acids. Germline values: CDR1 MNHNY, CDR2 SVGAGI (reference sequence). CDR3: CASDRDNYGYTF. The CDR3 DNA follows: TGTGCCAGCGACAGGGATAACTATGGCTACACCTTC.

The chain couples TRBV6-1 to TRBJ1-1; D is undetermined. V lost 10 bases, J lost 0 bases, and 18 bases lay in between. The germline gives CDR1 MNHNS, CDR2 SASEGT. The CDR3 consists of 15 residues. As DNA, the CDR3 is TGTGCCATCCTCGGAGGGAATTGGATGAACACTGAAGCTTTCTTT. Translation: CAILGGNWMNTEAFF.

This chain joins TRBV30 and TRBJ1-6, with D tentatively TRBD1 (5 bases). CDR1 and CDR2 (germline): GTSNPN, SVGIG (reference sequence). The V end lost 4 bases, the J end lost 10 bases, and 17 bases lay between the germline ends. The CDR3 is 14 amino acids. The CDR3 DNA sequence: TGTGCCTGGACGGGGGAGGGAAGGGGCTCACCCCTCCACTTT. Translation gives CAWTGEGRGSPLHF. Full variable domain (rest looked up from reference TRBV30 and TRBJ1-6): SQTIHQWPATLVQPVGSPLSLECTVEGTSNPNLYWYRQAAGRGLQLLFYSVGIGQISSEVPQNLSASRPQDRQFILSSKKLLLSDSGFYLCAWTGEGRGSPLHFGNGTRLTVT.

This clone was seen just once. V and J are TRBV18 and TRBJ1-1; D call uncertain. Germline V gives CDR1 KGHSH, CDR2 LQKENI. CDR3 length: 13 residues. V was pared by 5 bases and J by 6 bases, with 13 bases between. The CDR3 bases are TGTGCCAGCTCAATGGCCCACGCCCCTGAAGCTTTCTTT. Translated, it gives CASSMAHAPEAFF.

This clone appeared a single time. The junction differs from germline at one of its ends, possibly a read error. The V and J genes are TRBV7-7 and TRBJ2-7; D unclear. Germline lookup yields CDR1 SSHAT and CDR2 FNYEAQ (reference sequence). The CDR3 has 12 residues. The chain's CDR3 is CASSFRGHEQYF. The CDR3 DNA reads as TGTGCTAGCAGCTTTCGCGGCCACGAGCAGTACTTC.

The J gene is TRBJ1-1, the V gene TRBV6-5; weak D call: TRBD1 (6 bases). This CDR3 region has 15 residues. The ends were cut back, 5 bases at V and 2 bases at J, with 15 bases in the middle. Germline CDR1 is MNHEY and CDR2 is SVGAGI. The CDR3 nucleotides are TGTGCCAGCAGTAAAAACACAGGGATTAACACTGAAGCTTTCTTT. Amino acids: CASSKNTGINTEAFF.

This chain connects TRBV19 to TRBJ1-2; D is possibly TRBD1 (5 bases). The germline V and J ends were trimmed by 6 bases and 10 bases, with 21 bases remaining between them. CDR1 is LNHDA and CDR2 is SQIVND in the germline V gene (reference sequence). The CDR3 totals 14 residues. CDR3 coding DNA: TGTGCCAGTAGCGCGCGGCAGGGAGTAAGTGACTACACCTTC. It is translated as CASSARQGVSDYTF.

The J gene is TRBJ2-2, the V gene TRBV2; perhaps TRBD1 as D (5 bases). This CDR3 region has 16 residues. V dropped 4 bases and J dropped 3 bases, with 15 bases sitting between them. Germline lookup yields CDR1 SNHLY and CDR2 FYNNEI. The CDR3 coding sequence is TGTGCCAGCAGTGGGACACCGCGACGGGACACCGGGGAGCTGTTTTTT. This encodes CASSGTPRRDTGELFF. Combining the CDR3 with reference TRBV2 and TRBJ2-2 gives the whole variable domain EPEVTQTPSHQVTQMGQEVILRCVPISNHLYFYWYRQILGQKVEFLVSFYNNEISEKSEIFDDQFSVERPDGSNFTLKIRSTKLEDSAMYFCASSGTPRRDTGELFFGEGSRLTVL.

V and J are TRBV19 and TRBJ2-6; 7 bases map to TRBD2. CDR1 is LNHDA and CDR2 is SQIVND in the germline V gene (reference sequence). CDR3 length: 19 amino acids. After removal of 3 bases from V and 0 bases from J, the junction contained 11 bases not matched to a gene. As DNA, the CDR3 is TGTGCCAGTAGTATCGGTTGGGCTAGCGGCACCTCTGGGGCCAACGTCCTGACTTTC. Protein product: CASSIGWASGTSGANVLTF.

The CDR3 nucleotides are TGTGCCAGCAGCTTGGTTGGAGGGACAGTAGAGACCCAGTACTTC. It is translated as CASSLVGGTVETQYF. The chain uses TRBV5-4 and TRBJ2-5; D may be TRBD1 (7 bases). The V end lost 0 bases, the J end lost 4 bases, and 13 bases lay between the germline ends. Germline CDR1 reads SGHNT; CDR2 reads YYREEE (reference sequence). The CDR3 covers 15 residues.